This T cell receptor (beta chain) is from a study of T cells expressing NK-cell markers. Study observations and caveats: These clonotypes additionally ranked first within the CD3+CD56-NKG2C+ fraction of four donors.

As for this clonotype: Its specificity is unknown.

Using the 5' RACE reads, TCRdb records one entry per CDR3 protein without DNA. Its clone listing holds about 170,000 distinct CDR3 sequences. The CDR3 is 15 residues long. Looked up from germline, CDR1 is MGHRA and CDR2 is YSYEKL. Material: blood T cells: a sorted CD56 or NKG2C T cell subset, CD4+ or CD8+ T cells, or bulk PBMC T cells (not recorded which). This receptor was taken from a man aged 18-70 years in good health. The rearrangement uses TRBV4-1 and TRBJ1-5; the TCRdb D gene call, TRBD1, has no DNA to confirm it. CDR3 residues: CASSQEGVGDQPQHF.